This T cell receptor beta chain was documented in a study of tumor-infiltrating lymphocytes in oesophageal squamous cell carcinoma. CDR3 length equals 14 residues. CDR1 and CDR2 from the germline V gene are SGHNT and YYREEE (reference sequence). TCRdb reprocessed the PCR reads via MiXCR and lists one record per CDR3 protein. The table records about 21,000 distinct CDR3 sequences, 36% of them present only once. The sequencing input was esophageal tumor tissue. The origin of this receptor is a male donor with esophageal squamous cell carcinoma. J is TRBJ2-1 and V is TRBV5-4; no clear D gene. The end of the DNA is better explained by TRBJ2-7, so the J call may be wrong. The CDR3 sequence is CASSRWNSYNEQYF. CDR3 DNA sequence: TGTGCCAGCAGTAGATGGAACTCCTACAATGAGCAGTACTTC.